The rows below give T cell receptor beta chains drawn from one sample of a study of cytomegalovirus exposure and HLA in healthy donors. Here immunoSEQ multiplex PCR was the method, and the copy in TCRdb shows in-frame clones only, minus some. The sample consists of around 150,000 clones, 82% of them appearing once. The sequenced sample consisted of PBMCs. Receptors were obtained from a woman between 45 and 65 years old in good health and CMV-seropositive. Each CDR3 is given with its conserved first and last residue. D genes are given only for firm matches. Part of the rows lack a size; the others show once, few, many or a class for expanded clones.

v_gene	d_gene	abundance	j_gene	len	CDR3nt	CDR3aa
TRBV15	NA	NA	TRBJ2-1	13	TGTGCCACCAGCAGAGGAGTAATGAATGAGCAGTTCTTC	CATSRGVMNEQFF
TRBV5-4	TRBD1	NA	TRBJ1-2	15	TGTGCCAGCAGCTTGGAGCCCGGGACAGGCTATGGCTACACCTTC	CASSLEPGTGYGYTF
TRBV18	NA	NA	TRBJ2-7	14	TGTGCCAGCTCACCAGACAGGGAGGTCTACGAGCAGTACTTC	CASSPDREVYEQYF
TRBV5-8	NA	NA	TRBJ2-2	15	TGTGCCAGCACCCCCAGGGGCACTAACACCGGGGAGCTGTTTTTT	CASTPRGTNTGELFF
TRBV6-1	NA	once	TRBJ2-1	13	TGTGCCAGCAGCACGGCGGTTTACAATGAGCAGTTCTTC	CASSTAVYNEQFF
TRBV19	TRBD1	NA	TRBJ1-5	13	TGTGCCAGTGCCGGACAGGTCAATCAGCCCCAGCATTTT	CASAGQVNQPQHF
TRBV2	NA	NA	TRBJ2-5	14	TGTGCCAGCAGTGATGGGCTAGCGTATGGGACCCAGTACTTC	CASSDGLAYGTQYF
TRBV4-1	NA	NA	TRBJ2-7	15	TGCGCCAGCAGCCAAGGTTACAGCTCTGAATACGAGCAGTACTTC	CASSQGYSSEYEQYF
TRBV5-5	NA	NA	TRBJ2-3	15	TGTGCCAGCAGCTTAGGAGGGGTGGGCACAGATACGCAGTATTTT	CASSLGGVGTDTQYF
TRBV6-6	NA	NA	TRBJ1-1	15	TGTGCCAGCAGTTACGGGGAGGGATCCTTCACTGAAGCTTTCTTT	CASSYGEGSFTEAFF
TRBV6-5	TRBD1	NA	TRBJ2-1	15	TGTGCCAGCAGTTACCCAGCCCAGACAGGGGAAGAGCAGTTCTTC	CASSYPAQTGEEQFF
TRBV10-1	NA	NA	TRBJ2-7	12	TGCGCCAGCAGCAAGAGCTCCTACGAGCAGTACTTC	CASSKSSYEQYF
TRBV5-1	TRBD2	once	TRBJ2-1	14	TGCGCCAGCATGCCCCTAGCGGACTACAATGAGCAGTTCTTC	CASMPLADYNEQFF
TRBV5-1	TRBD1	NA	TRBJ1-1	16	TGCGCCAGCAGCCCCCTGGGACAGGGGGCTAGATCTGAAGCTTTCTTT	CASSPLGQGARSEAFF
TRBV4-3	NA	NA	TRBJ1-2	15	TGCGCCAGCAGCCAAGTCCCCAGGGTGAGGTATGGCTACACCTTC	CASSQVPRVRYGYTF
TRBV4-1	NA	NA	TRBJ2-7	17	TGCGCCAGCAGCCAAAGGCTAGCGTTTCTTAGCTCCTACGAGCAGTACTTC	CASSQRLAFLSSYEQYF
TRBV5-4	NA	few	TRBJ2-1	13	TGTGCCAGCAGCTTGGGTCGGGGTAATGAGCAGTTCTTC	CASSLGRGNEQFF
TRBV5-1	NA	NA	TRBJ2-1	18	TGCGCCAGCAGCTTGCGTCGGGACGGGAGTCTCTCCTACAATGAGCAGTTCTTC	CASSLRRDGSLSYNEQFF
TRBV28	TRBD1	NA	TRBJ1-2	17	TGTGCCAGCAGTTCCGGGACAGCCTACATAAAATTCTATGGCTACACCTTC	CASSSGTAYIKFYGYTF
TRBV7-2	NA	NA	TRBJ2-5	15	TGTGCCAGCAGTTTACCCCTGGGGCAGGGGGAGACCCAGTACTTC	CASSLPLGQGETQYF
TRBV13	NA	NA	TRBJ1-1	16	TGTGCCAGCAGCGGTCGGACAGAGGTTTTTGATACTGAAGCTTTCTTT	CASSGRTEVFDTEAFF
TRBV30	NA	few	TRBJ1-5	15	TGTGCCTGGAGTGTATATGGACGGGGGGATCAGCCCCAGCATTTT	CAWSVYGRGDQPQHF
TRBV7-2	NA	NA	TRBJ1-4	13	TGTGCCATCCGCCAGGACAGTAATGAAAAACTGTTTTTT	CAIRQDSNEKLFF
TRBV7-9	TRBD1	once	TRBJ1-3	13	TGTTCCTGGAGGACAGGGTCTGGAAACACCATATATTTT	CSWRTGSGNTIYF
TRBV30	NA	NA	TRBJ2-7	13	TGTGCCTGGGCCCGAGAGGTACGGAACGAGCAGTACTTC	CAWAREVRNEQYF
TRBV7-9	TRBD1	once	TRBJ1-2	14	TGTGCCAGCAGCTCCGGGACAGATTGGTGGGGCTACACCTTC	CASSSGTDWWGYTF
TRBV7-6	TRBD1	NA	TRBJ2-3	14	TGTGCCAGCAGCGTGGGACAGCCCACAGATACGCAGTATTTT	CASSVGQPTDTQYF
TRBV5-1	TRBD1	NA	TRBJ2-7	15	TGCGCCAGCAGCAGATCCGGGACAGGGATCAACGAGCAGTACTTC	CASSRSGTGINEQYF
TRBV7-8	NA	few	TRBJ1-2	13	TGTGCCAGCAGCTTAGGAGGAGACTATGGCTACACCTTC	CASSLGGDYGYTF
TRBV19	NA	NA	TRBJ2-7	15	TGTGCCAGTAGTAAGTTACAGGGTAGGACGCGCGAGCAGTACTTC	CASSKLQGRTREQYF
TRBV30	NA	NA	TRBJ1-6	15	TGTGCCTGGCTTAAGCCTCGACAGAATAATTCACCCCTCCACTTT	CAWLKPRQNNSPLHF
TRBV19	NA	NA	TRBJ1-1	14	TGTGCCAGTAGCCTAGACAGACAGAACACTGAAGCTTTCTTT	CASSLDRQNTEAFF
TRBV27	NA	NA	TRBJ2-7	14	TGTGCCAGCAGTTTAATGGCAGGGTCCTACGAGCAGTACTTC	CASSLMAGSYEQYF
TRBV4-3	NA	NA	TRBJ2-1	16	TGCGCCAGCAGCCAAGGTTATAGGAGGATTTACAATGAGCAGTTCTTC	CASSQGYRRIYNEQFF
TRBV19	NA	NA	TRBJ2-7	16	TGTGCCAGTAGTATAGACGCGGGCCAGGGGTCCTACGAGCAGTACTTC	CASSIDAGQGSYEQYF
TRBV18	TRBD1	NA	TRBJ1-5	14	TGTGCCAGCTCACCAGGACAGGGCGATCAGCCCCAGCATTTT	CASSPGQGDQPQHF
TRBV10-3	NA	NA	TRBJ1-1	13	TGTGCCATCAGAGGACAGATGAACACTGAAGCTTTCTTT	CAIRGQMNTEAFF
TRBV7-9	NA	NA	TRBJ1-3	14	TGTGCCAGCAGCCCCCCAGGGGTTGGAAACACCATATATTTT	CASSPPGVGNTIYF
TRBV29-1	TRBD1	NA	TRBJ1-2	13	TGCAGCGTTGTCCGGGACAGAAACTATGGCTACACCTTC	CSVVRDRNYGYTF
TRBV5-4	TRBD2	NA	TRBJ2-3	16	TGTGCCAGCAGTTCTAACGGGCTAGCGGGCACAGATACGCAGTATTTT	CASSSNGLAGTDTQYF
TRBV7-2	TRBD1	once	TRBJ2-7	14	TGTGCCAGCAGCTTACGCTCAGGGGGCTACGAGCAGTACTTC	CASSLRSGGYEQYF
TRBV29-1	TRBD2	NA	TRBJ2-1	17	TGCAGCGTTGGGGGACTAGCGGGAGGGCCCTCCTACAATGAGCAGTTCTTC	CSVGGLAGGPSYNEQFF
TRBV30	TRBD2	NA	TRBJ2-1	15	TGTGCCTGGACCCCCGGGACTAGCGGGCTTGTAGGGAAGTTCTTC	CAWTPGTSGLVGKFF
TRBV2	NA	NA	TRBJ1-1	13	TGTGCCAGCACTAACAGCTTGAACACTGAAGCTTTCTTT	CASTNSLNTEAFF
TRBV7-9	TRBD2	NA	TRBJ2-7	17	TGTGCCAGCAGCTTCCTGGCTAGCGGGAGTGGGTCCTACGAGCAGTACTTC	CASSFLASGSGSYEQYF